This paragraph covers one T cell receptor (beta chain) sequence. Its antigen remains undetermined. No clone much larger than this one lies a single base away; base qualities are absent. The data were obtained in a study of siplizumab effects on memory and regulatory T cells (dated by TCRdb to about 2019). Turning to the overall study: The study examined how the anti-CD2 antibody siplizumab affects alloreactive T-cell subsets in allogeneic mixed lymphocyte reactions built from human PBMCs. On the study overall, not on this receptor specifically: Of the alloreactive CD4+ clones that could be mapped, the Treg-derived share averaged almost 70% with siplizumab compared with under 35% in control reactions. Siplizumab significantly lowered the cumulative frequency of alloreactive sequences that could be traced to unstimulated CD4+ memory T cells. Sequences below about 10^-5 frequency were poorly captured, so only a minor fraction of alloreactive clones could be mapped to unstimulated subsets. A naive or memory phenotype could not be assigned to roughly 80-96% of proliferating CD4+ or CD8+ clones. Unstimulated naive T cells appeared to be more diverse than memory T cells, and naive cells seemed to make a substantial contribution to the alloresponse. Whether proliferating Tregs from siplizumab cultures were suppressive was not functionally confirmed.

In a few donor pairs, further sequencing was done on unstimulated CD8+ naive, CD4+ memory, CD8+ TEMRA, CD4+ naive and CD8+ effector memory subsets. TCRbeta CDR3 sequencing was performed on sorted unstimulated T cells and on proliferating T cells recovered from mixed lymphocyte reactions. Fresh whole blood from under 13 HLA-typed healthy donors was used as the source from which PBMCs were isolated. The library was obtained by the immunoSEQ multiplex PCR assay. Roughly 10^5 TCR templates per sample were assayed on the deep sequencing platform. Genomic DNA extracted from sorted T cells was used for TCRbeta CDR3 sequencing. The authors' analysis ran thus. The R programming language was used for clonal analysis of the TCRbeta CDR3 data. Comparing unstimulated samples against CFSE-low samples taken after the reaction was how alloreactive CD4+ and CD8+ clones were defined. By matching sequences to the repertoires of sorted unstimulated Treg and non-Treg cells, each alloreactive CD4+ clone was assigned a regulatory or non-regulatory origin. In TCRdb, the immuneACCESS table is reduced to in-frame sequences with V and J assigned. These tables do not hold every clone; where another copy was compared, an unresolved V gene accounts for under half, and the others remain unexplained. That table gives V, J and clone size, and the DNA gave D and trimming. The sample profile shows 55,000 to 65,000 clones; just over 95% of them were found once. The biggest ten clones account for about 1% of the sample.

V and J are truncated by 1 base and 7 bases respectively, leaving an intervening sequence of 4 bases. The cysteine opens and the phenylalanine closes a CDR3 of 12 amino acids. Just the 36-base CDR3 DNA is kept, in frame starting at base 1. The germline V gene provides CDR1 MNHNS and CDR2 SASEGT. This TCR was sampled from a human donor in good health. The chain links TRBV6-1 with TRBJ1-4; too little of a D gene remains to name it. Sequenced material: naive CD8+ T cells sorted from blood. The cell subset or site label for this specimen denotes: unstimulated naive T cells. The sequenced DNA is TGTGCCAGCAGTGAAGATAGTGAAAAACTGTTTTTT. Its protein reads: CASSEDSEKLFF.